This record covers a single T cell receptor (beta chain). The TEMRA cells underwent FACS enrichment, while the CD8+ and CD4+ T cells underwent negative isolation. Random hexamers were used to reverse transcribe the RNA input (roughly 0.5 to 1 ug). immunoSEQ multiplex PCR amplified TCR beta CDR3 across 54 Vbeta, 13 Jbeta. TCRdb analysed the immunoSEQ multiplex PCR reads with MiXCR anew, one entry per CDR3 protein. The repertoire holds more than 55,000 distinct CDR3 sequences, with over 90% as singletons. The CDR3 is 16 amino acids. From germline, CDR1 is MDHEN and CDR2 SYDVKM. V shed 5 bases, J shed 2 bases, and the junction held 9 bases outside the gene matches. The data are from a study of CD8 T cells in Susac syndrome.

The specimen sequenced was CD8+ T cells from PBMCs. This receptor was obtained from a human donor in good health. V gene TRBV28 combines with J gene TRBJ1-5, with 7 positions matching TRBD1. CDR3 in DNA: TGTGCCAGCAGTGATACAGGGGCGGGGGGCAATCAGCCCCAGCATTTT. Translation gives CASSDTGAGGNQPQHF.